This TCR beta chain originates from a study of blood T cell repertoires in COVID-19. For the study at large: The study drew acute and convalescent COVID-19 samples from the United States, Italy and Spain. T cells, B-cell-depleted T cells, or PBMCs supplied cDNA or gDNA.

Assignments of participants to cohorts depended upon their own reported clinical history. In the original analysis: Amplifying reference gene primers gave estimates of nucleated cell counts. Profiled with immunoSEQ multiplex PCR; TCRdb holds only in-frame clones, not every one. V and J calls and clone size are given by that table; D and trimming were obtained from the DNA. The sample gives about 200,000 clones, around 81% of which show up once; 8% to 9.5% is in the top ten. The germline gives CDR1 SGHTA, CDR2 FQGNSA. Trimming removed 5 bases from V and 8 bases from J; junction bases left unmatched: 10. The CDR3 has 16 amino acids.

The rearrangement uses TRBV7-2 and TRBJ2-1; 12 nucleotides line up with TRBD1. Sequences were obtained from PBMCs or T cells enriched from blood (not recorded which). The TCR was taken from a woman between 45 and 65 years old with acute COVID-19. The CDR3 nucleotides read TGTGCCAGCAGCCCCGGGCCGGGACAGGGGGCCCATGAGCAGTTCTTC. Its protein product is CASSPGPGQGAHEQFF.